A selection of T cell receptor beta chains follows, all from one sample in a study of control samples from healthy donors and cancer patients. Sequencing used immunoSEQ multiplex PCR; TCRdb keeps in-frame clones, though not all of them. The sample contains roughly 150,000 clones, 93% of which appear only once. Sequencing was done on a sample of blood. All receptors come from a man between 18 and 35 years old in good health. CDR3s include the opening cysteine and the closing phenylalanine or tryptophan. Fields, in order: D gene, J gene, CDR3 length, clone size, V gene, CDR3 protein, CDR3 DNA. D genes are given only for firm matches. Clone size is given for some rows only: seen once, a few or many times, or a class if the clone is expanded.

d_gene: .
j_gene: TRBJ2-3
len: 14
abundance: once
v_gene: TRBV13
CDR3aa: CASSSGTGTDTQYF
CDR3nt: TGTGCCAGCAGCTCTGGGACTGGGACAGATACGCAGTATTTT

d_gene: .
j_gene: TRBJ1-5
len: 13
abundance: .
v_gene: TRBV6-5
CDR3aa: CASSSKRNQPQHF
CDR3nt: TGTGCCAGCAGTTCGAAGAGAAATCAGCCCCAGCATTTT

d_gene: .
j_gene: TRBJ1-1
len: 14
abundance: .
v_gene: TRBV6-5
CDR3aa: CASRSGREGTEAFF
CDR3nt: TGTGCCAGCAGGTCAGGCAGGGAGGGTACTGAAGCTTTCTTT

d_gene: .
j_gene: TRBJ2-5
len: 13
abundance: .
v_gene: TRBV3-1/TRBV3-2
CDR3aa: CASSLGSAETQYF
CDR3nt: TGTGCCAGCAGCCTCGGCTCAGCAGAGACCCAGTACTTC

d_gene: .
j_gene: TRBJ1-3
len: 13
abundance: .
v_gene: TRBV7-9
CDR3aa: CASSLGTGNTIYF
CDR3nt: TGTGCCAGCAGCTTAGGAACGGGAAACACCATATATTTT

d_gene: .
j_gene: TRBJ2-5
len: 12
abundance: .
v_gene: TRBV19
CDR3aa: CASSTGDETQYF
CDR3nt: TGTGCCAGTAGTACAGGGGATGAGACCCAGTACTTC

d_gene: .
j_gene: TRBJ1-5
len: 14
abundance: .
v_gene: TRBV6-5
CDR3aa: CASYLRGTDQPQHF
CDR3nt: TGTGCCTCTTATCTTCGGGGGACGGATCAGCCCCAGCATTTT

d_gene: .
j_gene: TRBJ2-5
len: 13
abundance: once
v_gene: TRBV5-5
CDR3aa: CASSLVRRETQYF
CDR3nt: TGTGCCAGCAGCTTGGTGAGACGAGAGACCCAGTACTTC

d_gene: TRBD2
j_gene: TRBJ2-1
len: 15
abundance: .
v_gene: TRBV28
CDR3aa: CASSTRTSGKRGQFF
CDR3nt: TGTGCCAGCAGTACGCGAACTAGCGGGAAGAGAGGGCAGTTCTTC

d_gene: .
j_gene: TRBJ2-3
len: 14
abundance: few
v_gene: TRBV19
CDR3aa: CASSPTMGTDTQYF
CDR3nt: TGTGCCAGTAGTCCTACCATGGGCACAGATACGCAGTATTTT

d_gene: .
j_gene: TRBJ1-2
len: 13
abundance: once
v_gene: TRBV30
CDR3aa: CAWSVVENYGYTF
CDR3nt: TGTGCCTGGAGTGTAGTGGAGAACTATGGCTACACCTTC

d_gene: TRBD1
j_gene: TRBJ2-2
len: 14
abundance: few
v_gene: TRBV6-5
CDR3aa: CATSGTGGIGELFF
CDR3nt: TGTGCCACCTCCGGGACAGGGGGGATCGGGGAGCTGTTTTTT

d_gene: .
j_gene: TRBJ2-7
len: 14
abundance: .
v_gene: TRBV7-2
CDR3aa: CASSLGSASYEQYF
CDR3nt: TGTGCCAGCAGCTTAGGGTCAGCTTCCTACGAGCAGTACTTC

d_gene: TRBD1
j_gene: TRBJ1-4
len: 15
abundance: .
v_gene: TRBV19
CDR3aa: CASSRTGRASEKLFF
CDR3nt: TGTGCCAGTAGCAGGACAGGGCGGGCTAGTGAAAAACTGTTTTTT

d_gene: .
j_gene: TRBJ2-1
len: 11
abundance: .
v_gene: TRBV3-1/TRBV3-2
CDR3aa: CASSLYNEQFF
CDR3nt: TGTGCCAGCAGTCTTTACAATGAGCAGTTCTTC

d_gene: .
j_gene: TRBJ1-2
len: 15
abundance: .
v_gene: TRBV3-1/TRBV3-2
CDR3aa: CASSQDRAADYGYTF
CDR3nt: TGTGCCAGCAGCCAAGATCGGGCCGCGGACTATGGCTACACCTTC

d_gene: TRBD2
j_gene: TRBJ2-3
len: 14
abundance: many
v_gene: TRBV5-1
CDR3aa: CASSLVGGLDTQYF
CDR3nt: TGCGCCAGCAGCTTGGTGGGGGGGTTGGATACGCAGTATTTT

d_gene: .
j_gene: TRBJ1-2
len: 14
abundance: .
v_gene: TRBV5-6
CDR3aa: CASTIYTRPSSYTF
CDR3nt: TGTGCCAGCACCATTTACACCAGGCCGTCGAGCTACACCTTC

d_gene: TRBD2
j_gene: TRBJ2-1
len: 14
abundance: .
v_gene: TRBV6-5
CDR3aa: CASSSLAGAAEQFF
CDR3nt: TGTGCCAGCAGCTCCCTAGCGGGAGCAGCCGAGCAGTTCTTC

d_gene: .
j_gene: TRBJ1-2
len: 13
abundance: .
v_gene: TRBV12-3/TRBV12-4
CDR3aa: CASSLRGNYGYTF
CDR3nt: TGTGCCAGCAGTTTACGTGGTAACTATGGCTACACCTTC